The rows below give T cell receptor beta chains drawn from one sample of a study of cytomegalovirus exposure and HLA in healthy donors. TCRdb's copy holds only in-frame clones and misses some; the assay was immunoSEQ multiplex PCR. This sample carries fewer than 200,000 clones, approximately 75% of them seen once, and the ten largest clones take about 4%. The sequenced sample consisted of PBMCs. All receptors come from a man aged 30 to 45 in good health and CMV-seropositive. CDR3s include the opening cysteine and the closing phenylalanine or tryptophan. Each record gives: clone size, V gene, J gene, D gene, CDR3 protein, CDR3 DNA. D genes are given only for firm matches. Clone size, where shown, is once, few, many, or a class for clones that have expanded.

size: NA; V: TRBV10-3; J: TRBJ2-2; D: NA; CDR3: CAITKRESGELFF; DNA: TGTGCCATCACAAAGAGGGAGTCCGGGGAGCTGTTTTTT
size: NA; V: TRBV9; J: TRBJ2-7; D: TRBD1; CDR3: CASSGPDRVGEQYF; DNA: TGTGCCAGCAGCGGACCTGACAGGGTGGGCGAGCAGTACTTC
size: once; V: TRBV7-2; J: TRBJ1-6; D: NA; CDR3: CASSLVYVAPYNSPLHF; DNA: TGTGCCAGCAGCTTAGTGTATGTGGCCCCCTATAATTCACCCCTCCACTTT
size: NA; V: TRBV29-1; J: TRBJ1-2; D: NA; CDR3: CSVEWQTNYGYTF; DNA: TGCAGCGTTGAATGGCAGACTAACTATGGCTACACCTTC
size: NA; V: TRBV2; J: TRBJ2-2; D: TRBD1; CDR3: CASSEDAGGTGELFF; DNA: TGTGCCAGCAGTGAAGACGCAGGGGGTACCGGGGAGCTGTTTTTT
size: NA; V: TRBV5-6; J: TRBJ2-7; D: TRBD1; CDR3: CASSSRGGLSYEQYF; DNA: TGTGCCAGCAGCTCCAGAGGGGGCCTCTCCTACGAGCAGTACTTC
size: once; V: TRBV30; J: TRBJ2-2; D: TRBD2; CDR3: CAWSEYRGAGRTGELFF; DNA: TGTGCCTGGAGTGAGTATCGTGGAGCGGGGAGGACCGGGGAGCTGTTTTTT
size: NA; V: TRBV4-1; J: TRBJ2-7; D: TRBD1; CDR3: CASSQGSGQDYEQYF; DNA: TGCGCCAGCAGCCAGGGGAGCGGACAGGACTACGAGCAGTACTTC
size: NA; V: TRBV25-1; J: TRBJ2-3; D: NA; CDR3: CASRGSLGADTQYF; DNA: TGTGCCAGCAGAGGCTCCTTAGGGGCAGATACGCAGTATTTT
size: few; V: TRBV5-1; J: TRBJ1-1; D: TRBD1; CDR3: CASSWTGTAEAFF; DNA: TGCGCCAGCAGCTGGACAGGGACCGCTGAAGCTTTCTTT
size: NA; V: TRBV5-1; J: TRBJ2-3; D: NA; CDR3: CASSRTGGNSDTQYF; DNA: TGCGCCAGCAGCCGGACGGGGGGCAATTCAGATACGCAGTATTTT
size: NA; V: TRBV18; J: TRBJ2-5; D: NA; CDR3: CASSRTGLEETQYF; DNA: TGTGCCAGCTCACGAACAGGGTTAGAAGAGACCCAGTACTTC
size: NA; V: TRBV27; J: TRBJ2-6; D: TRBD1; CDR3: CASSVLTGAGANVLTF; DNA: TGTGCCAGCAGTGTCCTGACAGGGGCTGGGGCCAACGTCCTGACTTTC
size: few; V: TRBV6-5; J: TRBJ1-1; D: TRBD1; CDR3: CATKTGVTEAFF; DNA: TGTGCCACGAAAACAGGGGTCACTGAAGCTTTCTTT
size: NA; V: TRBV27; J: TRBJ2-7; D: NA; CDR3: CASSLSIGGVEQYF; DNA: TGTGCCAGCAGTTTATCGATTGGAGGGGTCGAGCAGTACTTC
size: NA; V: TRBV5-1; J: TRBJ2-5; D: TRBD2; CDR3: CASSPEWGSGGAETQYF; DNA: TGCGCCAGCAGCCCCGAGTGGGGTAGCGGGGGGGCCGAGACCCAGTACTTC
size: NA; V: TRBV28; J: TRBJ2-5; D: NA; CDR3: CASTDGQLETQYF; DNA: TGTGCCAGCACCGACGGACAGTTGGAGACCCAGTACTTC
size: once; V: TRBV27; J: TRBJ1-5; D: NA; CDR3: CASSLRGGQPQHF; DNA: TGTGCCAGCAGTTTGAGGGGGGGCCAGCCCCAGCATTTT
size: few; V: TRBV4-1; J: TRBJ2-7; D: TRBD2; CDR3: CASSPSGVPPYEQYF; DNA: TGCGCCAGCAGCCCAAGCGGGGTCCCCCCCTACGAGCAGTACTTC
size: NA; V: TRBV18; J: TRBJ1-2; D: TRBD1; CDR3: CASSPPGQGPFNYGYTF; DNA: TGTGCCAGCTCACCACCGGGACAGGGACCCTTCAACTATGGCTACACCTTC
size: NA; V: TRBV2; J: TRBJ2-3; D: TRBD2; CDR3: CASRGITSGGLNTDTQYF; DNA: TGTGCCAGCAGGGGAATCACTAGCGGGGGGTTGAACACAGATACGCAGTATTTT
size: NA; V: TRBV4-3; J: TRBJ2-5; D: NA; CDR3: CASSQDHRGETQYF; DNA: TGCGCCAGCAGCCAAGATCATCGGGGTGAGACCCAGTACTTC
size: NA; V: TRBV27; J: TRBJ1-2; D: TRBD1; CDR3: CASSSGTGEGYGYTF; DNA: TGTGCCAGCAGTTCCGGGACAGGGGAAGGCTATGGCTACACCTTC
size: NA; V: TRBV2; J: TRBJ2-5; D: NA; CDR3: CASSGDSQETQYF; DNA: TGTGCCAGCAGTGGGGACTCACAAGAGACCCAGTACTTC
size: once; V: TRBV7-9; J: TRBJ2-6; D: NA; CDR3: CASSLGWASGANVLTF; DNA: TGTGCCAGCAGCTTAGGGTGGGCCTCTGGGGCCAACGTCCTGACTTTC
size: NA; V: TRBV9; J: TRBJ2-1; D: TRBD1; CDR3: CASSELDRAVEQFF; DNA: TGTGCCAGCAGCGAGTTGGACAGGGCGGTTGAGCAGTTCTTC
size: NA; V: TRBV2; J: TRBJ2-2; D: NA; CDR3: CASSAMGQANTGELFF; DNA: TGTGCCAGCAGTGCAATGGGACAAGCGAACACCGGGGAGCTGTTTTTT
size: NA; V: TRBV2; J: TRBJ2-3; D: TRBD1; CDR3: CASSALGAGGNTQYF; DNA: TGTGCCAGCAGTGCTTTAGGAGCAGGGGGAAATACGCAGTATTTT
size: NA; V: TRBV7-9; J: TRBJ2-3; D: TRBD2; CDR3: CASSYSGGPEDTQYF; DNA: TGTGCCAGCAGTTATAGCGGGGGGCCCGAAGATACGCAGTATTTT
size: NA; V: TRBV5-4; J: TRBJ2-2; D: TRBD2; CDR3: CASSFSGRDTGELFF; DNA: TGTGCCAGCAGCTTTTCAGGGAGGGACACCGGGGAGCTGTTTTTT
size: NA; V: TRBV5-4; J: TRBJ2-3; D: TRBD2; CDR3: CASSLNSGVTDTQYF; DNA: TGTGCCAGCAGCTTAAATAGCGGGGTAACAGATACGCAGTATTTT
size: once; V: TRBV5-5; J: TRBJ1-5; D: NA; CDR3: CASSLGRSGGNQPQHF; DNA: TGTGCCAGCAGCTTGGGACGTTCAGGGGGCAATCAGCCCCAGCATTTT
size: NA; V: TRBV27; J: TRBJ1-1; D: NA; CDR3: CASRPDVGGGSIEAFF; DNA: TGTGCCAGCAGACCAGATGTTGGGGGAGGGTCAATTGAAGCTTTCTTT
size: few; V: TRBV10-3; J: TRBJ1-4; D: NA; CDR3: CAISARGEDEKLFF; DNA: TGTGCCATCAGTGCAAGAGGGGAGGATGAAAAACTGTTTTTT
size: NA; V: TRBV4-3; J: TRBJ2-6; D: NA; CDR3: CASSVQGPGANVLTF; DNA: TGCGCCAGCAGCGTCCAGGGCCCTGGGGCCAACGTCCTGACTTTC
size: NA; V: TRBV2; J: TRBJ1-6; D: NA; CDR3: CASSEVEGMSPLHF; DNA: TGTGCCAGCAGTGAAGTGGAGGGGATGTCACCCCTCCACTTT
size: NA; V: TRBV7-7; J: TRBJ2-1; D: NA; CDR3: CASSPPGGEQFF; DNA: TGTGCCAGCAGCCCCCCGGGTGGTGAGCAGTTCTTC
size: NA; V: TRBV5-4; J: TRBJ2-7; D: TRBD1; CDR3: CASSSRTGGLKDYEQYF; DNA: TGTGCCAGCAGCTCCCGGACAGGGGGCCTAAAAGACTACGAGCAGTACTTC
size: NA; V: TRBV5-1; J: TRBJ2-5; D: TRBD2; CDR3: CASSTGLAGLETQYF; DNA: TGCGCCAGCAGCACGGGACTAGCGGGGCTCGAGACCCAGTACTTC
size: NA; V: TRBV28; J: TRBJ1-5; D: TRBD1; CDR3: CASRFHATGAHQPQHF; DNA: TGTGCCAGCAGATTCCATGCGACAGGGGCCCATCAGCCCCAGCATTTT
size: NA; V: TRBV6-4; J: TRBJ1-6; D: NA; CDR3: CASSVGGINSPLHF; DNA: TGTGCCAGCAGTGTCGGGGGGATCAATTCACCCCTCCACTTT
size: NA; V: TRBV6-6; J: TRBJ2-4; D: NA; CDR3: CASSYSQGTRNIQYF; DNA: TGTGCCAGCAGTTACTCTCAGGGAACGAGAAACATTCAGTACTTC
size: NA; V: TRBV4-1; J: TRBJ1-6; D: NA; CDR3: CASSQEWGGNSPLHF; DNA: TGCGCCAGCAGCCAGGAATGGGGGGGGAATTCACCCCTCCACTTT
size: NA; V: TRBV4-3; J: TRBJ2-7; D: TRBD2; CDR3: CASSQEASGGGSYEQYF; DNA: TGCGCCAGCAGCCAAGAGGCTAGCGGGGGGGGAAGCTACGAGCAGTACTTC
size: NA; V: TRBV6-1; J: TRBJ1-6; D: NA; CDR3: CASSEALGQGGSPLHF; DNA: TGTGCCAGCAGTGAAGCCCTGGGGCAGGGAGGTTCACCCCTCCACTTT
size: NA; V: TRBV6-5; J: TRBJ1-2; D: TRBD1; CDR3: CASRGQGGGYGYTF; DNA: TGTGCCAGCAGGGGACAGGGAGGTGGCTATGGCTACACCTTC
size: NA; V: TRBV19; J: TRBJ1-6; D: NA; CDR3: CASSNQGWDSPLHF; DNA: TGTGCCAGTAGTAATCAGGGTTGGGATTCACCCCTCCACTTT
size: once; V: TRBV21-1; J: TRBJ2-7; D: NA; CDR3: CASSKKVRQGEDEQYF; DNA: TGTGCCAGCAGCAAAAAGGTTCGGCAGGGTGAAGACGAGCAGTACTTC
size: few; V: TRBV30; J: TRBJ1-2; D: TRBD1; CDR3: CAWSPRQGGYTF; DNA: TGTGCCTGGAGTCCCCGACAGGGAGGCTACACCTTC
size: once; V: TRBV2; J: TRBJ1-5; D: TRBD1; CDR3: CASSNRDRGNQPQHF; DNA: TGTGCCAGCAGTAACCGAGACAGGGGTAATCAGCCCCAGCATTTT
size: NA; V: TRBV6-1; J: TRBJ2-5; D: TRBD1; CDR3: CASSEGGTGVETQYF; DNA: TGTGCCAGCAGTGAAGGGGGGACAGGGGTGGAGACCCAGTACTTC
size: NA; V: TRBV5-1; J: TRBJ2-2; D: TRBD1; CDR3: CASSPDRAAGELFF; DNA: TGCGCCAGCAGCCCCGACAGGGCAGCCGGGGAGCTGTTTTTT
size: NA; V: TRBV28; J: TRBJ2-3; D: TRBD1; CDR3: CAILDRGTDTQYF; DNA: TGTGCCATCTTGGACAGGGGGACGGATACGCAGTATTTT
size: few; V: TRBV27; J: TRBJ2-1; D: TRBD2; CDR3: CASSPRTSGNYNEQFF; DNA: TGTGCCAGCAGTCCCAGGACTAGCGGGAACTACAATGAGCAGTTCTTC
size: NA; V: TRBV29-1; J: TRBJ1-4; D: NA; CDR3: CSVAQDNEKLFF; DNA: TGCAGCGTTGCACAAGATAATGAAAAACTGTTTTTT
size: NA; V: TRBV6-5; J: TRBJ1-2; D: NA; CDR3: CASSFTSVTGNYGYAF; DNA: TGTGCCAGCAGTTTTACCTCCGTCACTGGTAACTATGGCTACGCCTTC
size: NA; V: TRBV7-9; J: TRBJ2-3; D: TRBD2; CDR3: CASSLFSGGALDTQYF; DNA: TGTGCCAGCAGCTTATTTAGCGGGGGGGCCTTAGATACGCAGTATTTT
size: NA; V: TRBV27; J: TRBJ2-3; D: TRBD2; CDR3: CASSTRASGVLDTQYF; DNA: TGTGCCAGCAGTACCCGCGCTAGCGGGGTTTTGGATACGCAGTATTTT
size: NA; V: TRBV5-4; J: TRBJ2-6; D: TRBD1; CDR3: CASSLLGQGGTGANVLTF; DNA: TGTGCCAGCAGCTTGCTCGGACAGGGAGGTACTGGGGCCAACGTCCTGACTTTC
size: once; V: TRBV7-3; J: TRBJ2-5; D: NA; CDR3: CASSSGETQYF; DNA: TGTGCCAGCAGCTCGGGGGAGACCCAGTACTTC